This TCR beta chain was identified in a study of STAT5B mutations in CD4+ large granular lymphocyte leukemia. Study context: Among healthy controls, a particular HLA allele went with more CDR3 'QG' motifs.

Whole-study results and caveats: Data were not HLA-matched across samples.

Sequencing used immunoSEQ multiplex PCR; TCRdb keeps in-frame clones, though not all of them. In the table there are fewer than 40,000 clones, around 70% of which are singletons. Remarks on this clone: Its specificity is unknown.

The clonotype comes from a human donor in good health. Specimen: CD4+ T cells from blood buffy coats.

This CDR3 reads CASSTGTQETQYF. The CDR3 DNA reads TGTGCCAGCTCAACCGGGACTCAAGAGACCCAGTACTTC. J is TRBJ2-5 and V is TRBV18; TRBD2 is a possible D gene (6 bases). The germline V gene encodes CDR1 KGHSH and CDR2 LQKENI. The CDR3 length is 13 residues. Trimming left V 5 bases short and J 2 bases short, with 9 bases between.